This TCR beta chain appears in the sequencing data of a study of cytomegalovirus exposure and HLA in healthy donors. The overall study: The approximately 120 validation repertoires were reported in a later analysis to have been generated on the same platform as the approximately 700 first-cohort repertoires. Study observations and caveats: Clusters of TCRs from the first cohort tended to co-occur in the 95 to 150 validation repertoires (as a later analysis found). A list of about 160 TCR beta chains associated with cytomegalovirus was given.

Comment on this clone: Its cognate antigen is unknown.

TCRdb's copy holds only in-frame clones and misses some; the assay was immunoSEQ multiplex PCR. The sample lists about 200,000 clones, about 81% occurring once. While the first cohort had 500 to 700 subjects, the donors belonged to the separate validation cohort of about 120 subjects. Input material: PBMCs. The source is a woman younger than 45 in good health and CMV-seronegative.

The CDR3 loop reads CASRRLAGRTDTQYF. The CDR3 DNA is TGTGCCAGCAGAAGACTAGCGGGGCGCACAGATACGCAGTATTTT. The chain combines TRBV6-5 with TRBJ2-3, with 11 bases fitting TRBD2. Germline values: CDR1 MNHEY, CDR2 SVGAGI. The V and J ends lost 6 bases and 1 base, in that order; junction bases with no gene match: 3. This CDR3 is built from 15 residues.